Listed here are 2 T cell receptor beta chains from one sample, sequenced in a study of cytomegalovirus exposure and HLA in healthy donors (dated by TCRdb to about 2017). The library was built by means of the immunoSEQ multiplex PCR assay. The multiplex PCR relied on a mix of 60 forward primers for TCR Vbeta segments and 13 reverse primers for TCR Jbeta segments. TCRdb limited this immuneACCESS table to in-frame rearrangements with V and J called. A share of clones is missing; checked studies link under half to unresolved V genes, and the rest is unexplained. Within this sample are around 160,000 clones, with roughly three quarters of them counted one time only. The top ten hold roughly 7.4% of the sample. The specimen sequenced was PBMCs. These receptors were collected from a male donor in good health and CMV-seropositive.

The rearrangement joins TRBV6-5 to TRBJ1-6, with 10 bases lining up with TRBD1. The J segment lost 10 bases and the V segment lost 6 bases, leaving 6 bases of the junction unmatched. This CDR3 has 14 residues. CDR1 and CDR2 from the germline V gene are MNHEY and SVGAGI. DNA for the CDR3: TGTGCCAGCAGGACAGGGACAGGGGACTCACCCCTCCACTTT. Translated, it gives CASRTGTGDSPLHF.

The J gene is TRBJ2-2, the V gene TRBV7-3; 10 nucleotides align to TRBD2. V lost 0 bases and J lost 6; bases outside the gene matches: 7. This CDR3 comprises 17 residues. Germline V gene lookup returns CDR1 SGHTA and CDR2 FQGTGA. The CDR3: CASSLTRSGGAAGELFF. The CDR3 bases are TGTGCCAGCAGCTTAACTCGGAGCGGGGGGGCCGCCGGGGAGCTGTTTTTT. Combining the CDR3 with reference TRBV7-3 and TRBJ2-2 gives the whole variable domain GAGVSQTPSNKVTEKGKYVELRCDPISGHTALYWYRQSLGQGPEFLIYFQGTGAADDSGLPNDRFFAVRPEGSVSTLKIQRTERGDSAVYLCASSLTRSGGAAGELFFGEGSRLTVL.